This is a list of T cell receptor beta chains from one sample in a study of blood T cell repertoires in COVID-19. The data were produced by immunoSEQ multiplex PCR, yet TCRdb's version contains in-frame clones alone and is incomplete. The table lists some 320,000 clones, 80% to 90% of them singletons, with approximately 7.8% in the top ten. The sample was peripheral blood. Receptors originate from a woman aged 45-65 years who had recovered from COVID-19. Each CDR3 is given with its conserved first and last residue. A D gene is named only where the DNA matches it firmly. Not all rows give a size; the values are once, few, many and, for expanded clones, a class.

CDR3 DNA | CDR3 protein | D gene | V gene | clone size | J gene
TGTGCCAGCACTAAGGACAGGGCACCCTACGAGCAGTACTTC | CASTKDRAPYEQYF | TRBD1 | TRBV6-5 | NA | TRBJ2-7
TGTGCCAGTAGTATTGTCGCAGGGGTGCCAGATACGCAGTATTTT | CASSIVAGVPDTQYF | NA | TRBV19 | NA | TRBJ2-3
TGTGCCAGCAGTATGTCAGGGTTCTATGGCTACACCTTC | CASSMSGFYGYTF | NA | TRBV11-2 | once | TRBJ1-2
TGTGCCAGTAGTATACACAGGGGCCCCGGTGAAAAACTGTTTTTT | CASSIHRGPGEKLFF | TRBD1 | TRBV19 | NA | TRBJ1-4
TGTGCCTGGAGTGTAACCAGGATTAATTCACCCCTCCACTTT | CAWSVTRINSPLHF | NA | TRBV30 | NA | TRBJ1-6
TGTGCCAGCGCCGGGACAGGGGGTCAGCCCCAGCATTTT | CASAGTGGQPQHF | TRBD1 | TRBV19 | once | TRBJ1-5
TGTGCCAGCAGTTACACGGCGGGACAGGAGGGGCTTAACTTC | CASSYTAGQEGLNF | TRBD1 | TRBV6-2/TRBV6-3 | NA | TRBJ2-5
TGTGCCAGCAGTAGCGGGACAGGGGTAGTTACCGGGGAGCTGTTTTTT | CASSSGTGVVTGELFF | TRBD1 | TRBV28 | NA | TRBJ2-2
TGTGCCAGCAGATGTACAGGGCTATGTTTGGATGGCTACACCTTC | CASRCTGLCLDGYTF | NA | TRBV21-1 | NA | TRBJ1-2
TGTGCCAGCAGTCTGACAGGGTCGGGTTCGAACTATGGCTACACCTTC | CASSLTGSGSNYGYTF | TRBD1 | TRBV5-5 | NA | TRBJ1-2
TGTGCCAGCAGCTTACCGGGACAGGGGGCACGCGAGCAGTACTTC | CASSLPGQGAREQYF | TRBD1 | TRBV5-4 | few | TRBJ2-7
TGCGCCAGCAGTGCAGACAGAGACACTGAAGCTTTCTTT | CASSADRDTEAFF | NA | TRBV10-2 | NA | TRBJ1-1
TGTGCCACCAGCAGAGGGCAGGGGGATGACTATGGCTACACCTTC | CATSRGQGDDYGYTF | TRBD1 | TRBV15 | NA | TRBJ1-2
TGTGCCTGGAGTATGGGACAGGGCAATCAGCCCCAGCATTTT | CAWSMGQGNQPQHF | TRBD1 | TRBV30 | NA | TRBJ1-5
TGTGCCAGCAGTTACGCGACTAGCGGGGGCCCAGATGAGCAGTTCTTC | CASSYATSGGPDEQFF | TRBD2 | TRBV27 | NA | TRBJ2-1
TGTGCCAGCAGCTTAAGTAGGTGGGGAGAGGAGTCTTACACCTTC | CASSLSRWGEESYTF | NA | TRBV9 | NA | TRBJ1-2
TGTGCCAGCACCGGAAATTCGGGAGAAAAACTGTTTTTT | CASTGNSGEKLFF | NA | TRBV7-2 | NA | TRBJ1-4